This is a list of T cell receptor beta chains from one sample in a study of CD8+ T cells in alopecia areata. TCRdb's table, derived via immunoSEQ multiplex PCR, lists solely in-frame clones and lacks some. The sample holds 110,000 to 150,000 clones; less than 70% are singletons and the top ten take roughly 15%. The sample consisted of CD8+ T cells sorted from blood, taken at week 4, from a patient treated with tofacitinib. The origin of the receptors is a human donor with alopecia areata. CDR3s include the opening cysteine and the closing phenylalanine or tryptophan. A D gene is named only where the DNA matches it firmly. Clone size is not always given. Where it is, it says once, few, many or a class for expanded clones.

NA | NA | TRBJ1-3 | TRBV7-9 | CASSFGAGLVRNTIYF | TGTGCCAGCAGCTTTGGTGCAGGTCTCGTCCGAAACACCATATATTTT
TRBD2 | NA | TRBJ2-1 | TRBV5-1 | CASSFAGGINEQFF | TGCGCCAGCAGCTTTGCGGGGGGGATCAATGAGCAGTTCTTC
NA | few | TRBJ1-2 | TRBV13 | CASSPGENPYGYTF | TGTGCCAGCAGCCCGGGGGAAAACCCCTATGGCTACACCTTC
NA | NA | TRBJ2-1 | TRBV29-1 | CSVEGQRNNEQFF | TGCAGCGTTGAAGGGCAGCGAAACAATGAGCAGTTCTTC
NA | NA | TRBJ2-7 | TRBV11-2 | CASSLEGVPYEQYF | TGTGCCAGCAGTCTCGAGGGGGTCCCCTACGAGCAGTACTTC
NA | NA | TRBJ1-2 | TRBV29-1 | CSVDGGGYTF | TGCAGCGTTGATGGGGGCGGCTACACCTTC
NA | NA | TRBJ1-5 | TRBV7-8 | CASSPWETPNQPQHF | TGTGCCAGCAGCCCCTGGGAGACTCCAAATCAGCCCCAGCATTTT
NA | NA | TRBJ2-5 | TRBV6-5 | CASSLPLGGPRETQYF | TGTGCCAGCAGTTTGCCCCTCGGGGGCCCCCGGGAGACCCAGTACTTC
NA | NA | TRBJ1-6 | TRBV6-1 | CASSEDGQIYNSPLHF | TGTGCCAGCAGTGAAGATGGGCAGATCTATAATTCACCCCTCCACTTT
NA | NA | TRBJ1-2 | TRBV6-5 | CASIRGSGSYGYTF | TGTGCCAGTATCCGGGGTTCAGGCAGCTATGGCTACACCTTC
TRBD1 | NA | TRBJ1-2 | TRBV13 | CASSPGQGDYYGYTF | TGTGCCAGCAGCCCAGGACAGGGGGATTACTATGGCTACACCTTC
NA | NA | TRBJ2-7 | TRBV6-1 | CASSNRVTYEQYF | TGTGCCAGCAGTAACAGGGTCACCTACGAGCAGTACTTC
TRBD1 | NA | TRBJ1-6 | TRBV10-2 | CASSEPGQPLDSPLHF | TGCGCCAGCAGTGAACCGGGACAGCCCCTTGATTCACCCCTCCACTTT
TRBD2 | few | TRBJ2-1 | TRBV29-1 | CSVEGLAGVPMNEQFF | TGCAGCGTTGAAGGACTAGCGGGGGTTCCTATGAATGAGCAGTTCTTC
TRBD2 | NA | TRBJ2-1 | TRBV11-2 | CASRPSRGEGNEQFF | TGTGCCAGCAGGCCCTCGCGGGGGGAGGGCAATGAGCAGTTCTTC
NA | few | TRBJ2-5 | TRBV9 | CASSTSFSETQYF | TGTGCCAGCAGCACGAGTTTTTCGGAGACCCAGTACTTC
TRBD1 | NA | TRBJ2-5 | TRBV12-5 | CASGLGRTGAGETQYF | TGTGCTAGTGGTTTGGGCCGGACAGGGGCAGGGGAGACCCAGTACTTC
NA | NA | TRBJ2-5 | TRBV6-5 | CASSSGLPVETQYF | TGTGCCAGCAGTTCGGGACTGCCGGTAGAGACCCAGTACTTC
NA | NA | TRBJ1-6 | TRBV11-2 | CASSFRFRGGNLNSPLHF | TGTGCCAGCAGCTTTCGATTCAGGGGCGGTAACCTTAATTCACCCCTCCACTTT
NA | NA | TRBJ2-7 | TRBV13 | CASSTLTGIDEQYF | TGTGCCAGCAGCACCCTTACAGGGATCGACGAGCAGTACTTC
NA | NA | TRBJ2-1 | TRBV30 | CAWSGGATYNEQFF | TGTGCCTGGAGTGGAGGGGCCACCTACAATGAGCAGTTCTTC
NA | once | TRBJ2-1 | TRBV7-7 | CASSFEGDYNEQFF | TGTGCTAGCAGCTTCGAGGGAGACTACAATGAGCAGTTCTTC
NA | few | TRBJ2-1 | TRBV5-1 | CASSLAIQGMRYNEQFF | TGCGCCAGCAGCTTGGCGATACAGGGAATGAGGTACAATGAGCAGTTCTTC
NA | NA | TRBJ2-7 | TRBV5-6 | CASSFSPHEQYF | TGTGCCAGCAGCTTTTCCCCCCACGAGCAGTACTTC
NA | once | TRBJ2-3 | TRBV30 | CAGSQGDGTQYF | TGTGCCGGAAGTCAGGGTGACGGTACGCAGTATTTT